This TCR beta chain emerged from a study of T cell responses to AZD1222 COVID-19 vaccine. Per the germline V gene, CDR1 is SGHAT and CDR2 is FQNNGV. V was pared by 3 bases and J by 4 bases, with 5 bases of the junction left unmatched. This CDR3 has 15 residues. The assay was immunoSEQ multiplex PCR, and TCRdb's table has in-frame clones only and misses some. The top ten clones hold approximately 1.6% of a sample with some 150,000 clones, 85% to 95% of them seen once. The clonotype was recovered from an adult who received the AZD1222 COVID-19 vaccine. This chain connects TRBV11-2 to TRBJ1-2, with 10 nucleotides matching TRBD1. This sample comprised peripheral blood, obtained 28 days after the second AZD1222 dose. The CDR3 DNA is TGTGCCAGCAGCTTCACTGGGACAGGGGCCTATGGCTACACCTTC. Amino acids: CASSFTGTGAYGYTF.